The clone carrying this T cell receptor (beta chain) occurred a few times. Its antigen is currently unknown. Its ends do not fully match the called genes, so a read error is possible. Amplifying from RNA transcripts, the study obtained TCR beta CDR3 regions. The workflow started with a first-round RT-PCR run with HTBI primers and then moved on to a second-round multiplex PCR. TCRdb called the multiplex PCR reads again in MiXCR, with one record for every CDR3 protein. The sample includes more than 1,000,000 distinct CDR3 sequences, around a third of them seen just once. The sample belongs to a study of Graves' ophthalmopathy and Graves' hyperthyroidism. Study-wide results and caveats: The model's prediction of ophthalmopathy progression had about 70% sensitivity and approximately 72% specificity. Researchers report that a 13-signature model separated ophthalmopathy from stable hyperthyroidism, posting roughly 90% sensitivity and approximately 81% specificity.

Germline lookup yields CDR1 WSHSY and CDR2 SAAADI. The length of the CDR3 is 13 residues. This TCR was sampled from an adult man with Graves' hyperthyroidism. The specimen was peripheral blood or thyroid tissue (not recorded which). The rearrangement uses TRBV10-2 and TRBJ1-1; D unresolved. CDR3 nucleotide sequence: TGTGCCAGCAGCCGGGGATCGGTCACTGAAGCTTTCTTT. Translating gives CASSRGSVTEAFF.